The clone carrying this TCR beta chain was observed a handful of times. The antigen is undetermined. Whole-study results and caveats: The larger-cohort validation was restricted to a single TCR beta V-J rearrangement rather than whole repertoires. Tumor memory CD4+ T cell TCR gene usage was found to cluster with blood and lymph node memory CD4+ cells and with lymph node naive CD4+ cells.

Naive CD4+ T cells were purified with Tregs depleted by CD25. After constant-region reverse-primer amplification, full-length variable regions underwent semi-nested PCR with Nested Universal Primer A. TCRdb passed the 5' RACE reads through MiXCR, listing each CDR3 protein once. The sample includes tens of thousands of distinct CDR3 sequences, roughly 28% of them seen just once. The clonotype was recovered from a female donor with breast cancer. The specimen sequenced was naive CD4+ T cells sorted from blood. The subset denotes: naive CD4+ T cells, CD4+CD45RA+CD25-.

The CDR3 sequence is CASSQVGETGELFF. The CDR3 nucleotides read TGCGCCAGCAGCCAAGTGGGGGAGACCGGGGAGCTGTTTTTT. The chain links TRBV4-1 to TRBJ2-2; perhaps D is TRBD1 or TRBD2 (5 bases each). The germline gives CDR1 MGHRA, CDR2 YSYEKL. CDR3 size: 14 residues. V was trimmed by 1 base and J by 5 bases, leaving 8 bases between them.